The 4 T cell receptor beta chains below all came from one sample that was sequenced in a study of blood T cell repertoires in COVID-19. Only in-frame clones appear in the TCRdb table, and some are missing; sequencing was by immunoSEQ multiplex PCR. This table has 64,000 or so clones, 60% to 80% appearing once. Source material: peripheral blood. These receptor sequences come from an elderly man with acute or convalescent COVID-19.

The rearrangement links TRBV5-4 to TRBJ1-3, with D uncertain. The CDR3 sequence is 14 residues long. V was trimmed by 0 bases and J by 0 bases, leaving 4 bases between them. Germline loops: CDR1 SGHNT, CDR2 YYREEE (reference sequence). This CDR3 is CASSLGVSGNTIYF. Here the CDR3 DNA reads TGTGCCAGCAGCTTGGGAGTCTCTGGAAACACCATATATTTT.

The count of this clone is one. The chain has TRBV6-5 and TRBJ2-5, with TRBD1 matching over 9 bases. Germline V CDR1 and CDR2: MNHEY, SVGAGI. This CDR3 has 15 amino acids. The trim removed 6 bases at V and 3 bases at J, leaving 8 bases unmatched. The CDR3 region has the DNA TGTGCCAGCAGGAAGGGACAGGGCAGAGAAGAGACCCAGTACTTC. Translated, it gives CASRKGQGREETQYF.

The J gene is TRBJ1-4, the V gene TRBV27; no definite D call. With 2 bases removed from V and 0 bases from J, the gap between germline ends came to 16 bases. Germline CDR1 and CDR2: MNHEY and SMNVEV (reference sequence). The CDR3 has 18 amino acids. The CDR3 bases are TGTGCCAGCAGTTTAAGACTCCCGACCCCTCCAACTAATGAAAAACTGTTTTTT. Amino acids: CASSLRLPTPPTNEKLFF.

The chain has TRBV5-1 and TRBJ1-5; the D is unclear. The CDR3 has 14 residues. Germline-derived CDR1 and CDR2 are SGHRS and YFSETQ. V gave up 0 bases and J gave up 2 bases, with 6 bases separating them. The CDR3 loop reads CASSLESGNQPQHF. The CDR3 DNA reads as TGCGCCAGCAGCTTGGAATCGGGCAATCAGCCCCAGCATTTT.